This T cell receptor beta chain was identified in a study of regulatory T cells. Primers: 52 TRBV forward and 13 TRBJ reverse. Sequenced by immunoSEQ multiplex PCR; TCRdb stores in-frame clones only, minus some. The sample has about 17,000 clones; 84% are singletons. In its sample, this clone was seen a few times. Its antigen is unidentified. CDR3 size: 16 residues. From germline, CDR1 is SGHRS and CDR2 YFSETQ. V was clipped by 0 bases and J by 0 bases; unmatched bases: 2. Study-wide findings and caveats: Regulatory T cells showed the strongest V-J pair restriction and V/J gene skewing among patient repertoires. In CD3G-deficient patients, conventional CD4+ T cells were enriched for hydrophobic CDR3 residues at positions 6 and 7.

The V call is TRBV5-1, the J call TRBJ2-2; 7 nucleotides line up with TRBD1. The source is a young adult with CD3G deficiency. The sequencing sample was made of conventional CD4+ T cells sorted from blood. CDR3 loop: CASSLGQGANTGELFF. CDR3 coding DNA: TGCGCCAGCAGCTTGGGGCAGGGGGCGAACACCGGGGAGCTGTTTTTT. The whole variable domain, remainder taken from reference TRBV5-1 and TRBJ2-2, is KAGVTQTPRYLIKTRGQQVTLSCSPISGHRSVSWYQQTPGQGLQFLFEYFSETQRNKGNFPGRFSGRQFSNSRSEMNVSTLELGDSALYLCASSLGQGANTGELFFGEGSRLTVL.